This T cell receptor (beta chain) was sequenced for a study of beta chain features in type 1 diabetes. Study-wide results and caveats: VDJ junctions from patients with type 1 diabetes contained fewer insertions and more deletions.

This CDR3 comprises 11 residues. Trimming took 4 bases from V and 2 from J, leaving 2 bases between them. CDR1 and CDR2 from the germline V gene are MDHEN and SYDVKM. Of the isolated RNA, all was reverse transcribed, and so the sequenced material was expressed TCRB transcripts. Naive, central memory and regulatory T cell samples produced a mean of approximately 3.6 million reads. Sequenced by immunoSEQ multiplex PCR; TCRdb stores in-frame clones only, minus some. The profile covers under 950,000 clones, with 17% appearing a single time and 0.02% to 0.025% taken by the ten largest. Sorted CD4+ subsets: naive, central memory, regulatory, stem cell-like memory (CD45RO/CCR7/CD25/CD127/CD95/CD27 panel). Remarks on this clone: No antigen is known for it. The identical CDR3 is also encoded by other nucleotide sequences in the sample.

The clonotype was recovered from a woman younger than 35 in good health. Sequenced input: naive CD4+ T cells from blood. This sequence joins TRBV28 and TRBJ2-5; D not resolved. The CDR3 here is CASSSQETQYF. CDR3 DNA: TGTGCCAGCAGTTCGCAAGAGACCCAGTACTTC.